This T cell receptor beta chain stems from a study of neurological immune-mediated disorders. Study-wide results and caveats: Whereas HTLV-1-associated myelopathy showed the most TCR clonal expansion, multiple sclerosis showed the least, with levels below those of healthy controls. The study found no CDR3 amino acid sequences shared by expanded clones across subjects, suggesting private repertoires in all groups.

Germline trimming cut 4 bases from V and 4 bases from J; bases unmatched to any gene: 4. Germline-derived CDR1 and CDR2 are SGHRS and YFSETQ. This CDR3 region has 13 residues. The study built sorted libraries from some 960,000 CD4+ or CD8+ T cells. By sample share, this clonotype is medium-sized (0.01 to 0.1%). Its matching antigen is unknown. Synthesis of cDNA was carried out by template-switch 5'RACE. The reaction used 10-nucleotide random UMIs. Via MiXCR, TCRdb re-called the 5' RACE reads, giving one row per CDR3 protein. The sample carries around 10,000 distinct CDR3 sequences, roughly 21% recorded once.

J is TRBJ1-1 and V is TRBV5-1; 7 nucleotides match TRBD1. The clonotype originates from a woman aged 60-75 years with HTLV-1-associated myelopathy (HAM/TSP). The sequencing input was CD8+ T cells from blood. CDR3 sequence reads: CASSGPGGTEAFF. The CDR3 bases are TGCGCCAGCAGCGGCCCAGGGGGCACTGAAGCTTTCTTT.